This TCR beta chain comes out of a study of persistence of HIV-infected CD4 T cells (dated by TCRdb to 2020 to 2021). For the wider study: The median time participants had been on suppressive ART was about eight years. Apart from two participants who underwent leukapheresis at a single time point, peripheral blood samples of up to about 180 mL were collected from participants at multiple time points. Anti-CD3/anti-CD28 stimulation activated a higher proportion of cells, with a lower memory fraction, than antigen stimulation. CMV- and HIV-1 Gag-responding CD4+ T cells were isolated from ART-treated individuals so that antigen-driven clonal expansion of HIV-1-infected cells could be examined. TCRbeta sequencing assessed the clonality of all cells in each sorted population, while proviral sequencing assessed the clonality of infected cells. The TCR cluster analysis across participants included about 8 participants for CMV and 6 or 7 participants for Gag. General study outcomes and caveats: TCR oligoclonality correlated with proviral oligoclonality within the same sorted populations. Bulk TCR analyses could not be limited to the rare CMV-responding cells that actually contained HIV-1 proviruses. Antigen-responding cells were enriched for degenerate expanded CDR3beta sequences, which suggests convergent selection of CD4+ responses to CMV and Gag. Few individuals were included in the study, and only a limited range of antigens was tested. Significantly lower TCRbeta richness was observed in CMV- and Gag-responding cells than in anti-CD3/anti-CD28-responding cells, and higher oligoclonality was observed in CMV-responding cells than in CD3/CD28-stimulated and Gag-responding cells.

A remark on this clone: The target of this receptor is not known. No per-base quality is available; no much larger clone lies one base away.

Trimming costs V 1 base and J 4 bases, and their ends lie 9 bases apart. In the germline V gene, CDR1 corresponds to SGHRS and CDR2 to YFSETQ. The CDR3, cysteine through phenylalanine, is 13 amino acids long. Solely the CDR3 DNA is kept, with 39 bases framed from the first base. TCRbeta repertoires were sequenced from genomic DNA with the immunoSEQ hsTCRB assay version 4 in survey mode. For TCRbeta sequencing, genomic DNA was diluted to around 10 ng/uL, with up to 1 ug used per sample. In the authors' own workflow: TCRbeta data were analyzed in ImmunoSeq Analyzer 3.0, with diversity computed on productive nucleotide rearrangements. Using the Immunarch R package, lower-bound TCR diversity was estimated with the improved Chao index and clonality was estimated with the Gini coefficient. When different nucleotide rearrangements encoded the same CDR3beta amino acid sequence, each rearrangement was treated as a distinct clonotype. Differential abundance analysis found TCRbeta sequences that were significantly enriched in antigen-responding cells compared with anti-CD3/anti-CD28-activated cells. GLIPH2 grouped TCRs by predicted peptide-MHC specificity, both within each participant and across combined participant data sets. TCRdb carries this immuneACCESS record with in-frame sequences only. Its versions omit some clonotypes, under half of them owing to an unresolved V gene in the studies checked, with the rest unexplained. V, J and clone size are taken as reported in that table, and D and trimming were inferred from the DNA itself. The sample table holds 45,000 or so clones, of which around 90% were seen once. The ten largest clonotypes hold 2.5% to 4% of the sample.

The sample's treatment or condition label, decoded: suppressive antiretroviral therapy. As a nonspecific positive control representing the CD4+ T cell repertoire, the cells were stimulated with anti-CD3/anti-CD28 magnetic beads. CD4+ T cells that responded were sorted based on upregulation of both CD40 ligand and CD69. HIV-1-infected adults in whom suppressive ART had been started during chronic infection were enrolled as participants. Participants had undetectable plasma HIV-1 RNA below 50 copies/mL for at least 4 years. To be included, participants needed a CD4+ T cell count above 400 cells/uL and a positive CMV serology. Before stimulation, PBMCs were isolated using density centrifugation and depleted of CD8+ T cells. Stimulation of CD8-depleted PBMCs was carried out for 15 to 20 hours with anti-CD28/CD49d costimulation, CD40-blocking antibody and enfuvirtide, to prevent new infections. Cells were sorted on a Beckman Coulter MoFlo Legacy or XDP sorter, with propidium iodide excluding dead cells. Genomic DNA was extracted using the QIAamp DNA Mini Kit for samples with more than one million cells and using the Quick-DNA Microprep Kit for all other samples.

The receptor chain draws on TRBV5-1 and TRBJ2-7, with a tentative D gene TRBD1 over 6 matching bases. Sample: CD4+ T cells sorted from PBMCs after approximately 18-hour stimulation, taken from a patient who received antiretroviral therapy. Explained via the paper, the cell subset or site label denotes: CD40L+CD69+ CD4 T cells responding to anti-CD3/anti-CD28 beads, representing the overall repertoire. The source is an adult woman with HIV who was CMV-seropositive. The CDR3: CASSLRTAYEQYF. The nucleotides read TGCGCCAGCAGCTTGAGGACAGCTTACGAGCAGTACTTC.